The 12 T cell receptor beta chains below were found in one sample sequenced in a study of a mutant IDH1 vaccine in newly diagnosed glioma. The time point here: baseline, week 1 (first vaccination visit). Treatment denoted: pre-vaccination baseline after standard-of-care therapy. Method: immunoSEQ multiplex PCR; TCRdb's copy keeps in-frame clones and lacks some. The sample has 99,000 or so clones; approximately 90% are singletons. Source: PBMCs, taken from a glioma patient treated with radiotherapy, temozolomide or both. The source is a woman aged 45-59 years with glioma.

V gene TRBV14 combines with J gene TRBJ1-2; 8 bases fit TRBD1. The CDR3 has 15 residues. With V trimmed by 4 bases and J by 4 bases, 8 bases remained unmatched. CDR1 is SGHDN, CDR2 FVKESK, per germline. The CDR3 coding sequence is TGTGCCAGCAGCCCTCGAACAGGGGGTATCTATGGCTACACCTTC. Protein product: CASSPRTGGIYGYTF.

The J gene is TRBJ1-5, the V gene TRBV6-1; perhaps TRBD1 as D (5 bases). CDR1 and CDR2 (germline): MNHNS, SASEGT. Trimming took off 3 bases at V and 11 bases at J, with 20 bases between the two ends. The CDR3 runs to 15 residues. DNA of the CDR3: TGTGCCAGCAGTGAGCGCCGGGACGGAAAGATGGCCCAGCATTTT. Translating gives CASSERRDGKMAQHF.

The chain recombines TRBV11-1 with TRBJ2-5; 10 bases agree with TRBD2. Germline loops: CDR1 SGHAT, CDR2 FQDESV (reference sequence). The CDR3 extends over 16 amino acids. The V and J ends lost 1 base and 6 bases, in that order; junction bases with no gene match: 8. This CDR3 is CASSLGVAGGMKTQYF. In nucleotides, the CDR3 is TGTGCCAGCAGCTTAGGGGTAGCGGGAGGCATGAAGACCCAGTACTTC.

This chain links TRBV5-1 with TRBJ2-5; 7 bases are shared with TRBD2. The junction had 4 bases not matched to a gene; V was cut back by 0 bases and J by 5 bases. The CDR3 consists of 14 residues. Germline CDR1 reads SGHRS; CDR2 reads YFSETQ. The CDR3 DNA sequence: TGCGCCAGCAGCTTGGCGGGGGGAGGGGAGACCCAGTACTTC. Translating it yields CASSLAGGGETQYF.

This chain connects TRBV9 to TRBJ2-3; 8 nucleotides agree with TRBD2. V lost 3 bases, J lost 6 bases, and 6 bases stayed unmatched. CDR1 and CDR2 (germline): SGDLS, YYNGEE. The CDR3 is 14 residues long. As DNA, the CDR3 is TGTGCCAGCAGCGAACTAGCGGTGATGGATACGCAGTATTTT. This gives the protein CASSELAVMDTQYF.

The chain joins TRBV7-9 to TRBJ2-6; perhaps TRBD2 as D (6 bases). Trimming took off 7 bases at V and 3 bases at J, with 16 bases between the two ends. The CDR3 length is 16 residues. CDR1 is SEHNR and CDR2 is FQNEAQ in the germline V gene (reference sequence). The CDR3 spells CASTLNGGDGANVLTF. The DNA of the CDR3 is TGTGCCAGCACCCTTAACGGGGGAGATGGGGCCAACGTCCTGACTTTC.

This chain connects TRBV4-1 to TRBJ2-3; weak D call: TRBD2 (6 bases). The CDR3 has 16 residues. Germline CDR1 is MGHRA and CDR2 is YSYEKL. Deletions cut 0 bases from V and 2 bases from J, with 12 bases between. The DNA for the CDR3 is TGCGCCAGCAGCCAAGATTGGACTACCTTCACAGATACGCAGTATTTT. Protein product: CASSQDWTTFTDTQYF.

The V gene is TRBV2, the J gene TRBJ1-1; no clear D. Germline CDR1 reads SNHLY; CDR2 reads FYNNEI. The CDR3 extends over 10 amino acids. Trimming stripped 8 bases from V and 7 bases from J, with 8 bases between. CDR3 sequence: CASRPNEAFF. CDR3 DNA sequence: TGTGCCAGCCGGCCAAATGAAGCTTTCTTT. Full variable domain (rest looked up from reference TRBV2 and TRBJ1-1): EPEVTQTPSHQVTQMGQEVILRCVPISNHLYFYWYRQILGQKVEFLVSFYNNEISEKSEIFDDQFSVERPDGSNFTLKIRSTKLEDSAMYFCASRPNEAFFGQGTRLTVV.

V and J are TRBV7-9 and TRBJ1-5; maybe TRBD1 (5 bases). Germline CDR1 SEHNR, CDR2 FQNEAQ (reference sequence). V lost 1 base, J lost 11 bases, and 9 bases lay in between. The CDR3 contains 12 residues. This CDR3 is CASSLVGRAQHF. CDR3 in DNA: TGTGCCAGCAGCTTAGTGGGCAGGGCCCAGCATTTT. The variable domain in full, with the rest retrieved from reference TRBV7-9 and TRBJ1-5, is DTGVSQNPRHKITKRGQNVTFRCDPISEHNRLYWYRQTLGQGPEFLTYFQNEAQLEKSRLLSDRFSAERPKGSFSTLEIQRTEQGDSAMYLCASSLVGRAQHFGDGTRLSIL.

This chain links TRBV20-1 with TRBJ2-1, with D tentatively TRBD2 (5 bases). With 6 bases removed from V and 11 bases from J, the gap between germline ends came to 11 bases. The CDR3 consists of 10 residues. The germline CDR1 and CDR2 sequences are DFQATT and SNEGSKA (reference sequence). DNA of the CDR3: TGCAGTGCCCAGCGGACCCAGCAGTTCTTC. This encodes CSAQRTQQFF.

The chain recombines TRBV18 with TRBJ2-1; 9 positions agree with TRBD2. This CDR3 region has 14 residues. V trimming: 6 bases; J trimming: 7 bases; junction bases outside the gene matches: 7. Germline V gene data show CDR1 as KGHSH and CDR2 as LQKENI. CDR3: CASSLAGEGNEQFF. The CDR3 DNA follows: TGTGCCAGCTCGTTAGCGGGAGAGGGGAATGAGCAGTTCTTC.

The gene calls are TRBV5-6 and TRBJ2-2; possible D gene TRBD2, 5 bases. V was clipped by 2 bases and J by 3 bases, with 14 bases between them. The germline CDR1 and CDR2 sequences are SGHDT and YYEEEE. The CDR3 runs to 16 residues. CDR3 in DNA: TGTGCCAGCAGCTTTTCGGCCCGGCGGGACACCGGGGAGCTGTTTTTT. Translated: CASSFSARRDTGELFF.